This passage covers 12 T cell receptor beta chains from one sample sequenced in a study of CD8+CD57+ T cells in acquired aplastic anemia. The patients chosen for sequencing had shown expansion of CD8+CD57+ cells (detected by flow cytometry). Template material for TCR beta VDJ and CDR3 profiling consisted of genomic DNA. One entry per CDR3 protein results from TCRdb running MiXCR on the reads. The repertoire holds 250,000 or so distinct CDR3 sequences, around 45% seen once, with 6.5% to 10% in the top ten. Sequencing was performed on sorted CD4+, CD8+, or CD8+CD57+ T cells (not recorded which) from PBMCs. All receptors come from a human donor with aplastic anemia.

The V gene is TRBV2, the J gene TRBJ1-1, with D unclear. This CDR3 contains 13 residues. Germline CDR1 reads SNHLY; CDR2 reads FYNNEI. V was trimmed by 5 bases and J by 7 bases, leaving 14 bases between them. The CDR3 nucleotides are TGTGCCAGCAGTTTGGTAGGGCCTAATGAAGCTTTCTTT. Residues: CASSLVGPNEAFF.

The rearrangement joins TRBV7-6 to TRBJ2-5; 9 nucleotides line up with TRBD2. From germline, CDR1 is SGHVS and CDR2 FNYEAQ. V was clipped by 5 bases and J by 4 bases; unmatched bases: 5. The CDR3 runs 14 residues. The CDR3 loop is CASSRGGALETQYF. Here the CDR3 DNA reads TGTGCCAGCAGCCGCGGGGGGGCGCTAGAGACCCAGTACTTC.

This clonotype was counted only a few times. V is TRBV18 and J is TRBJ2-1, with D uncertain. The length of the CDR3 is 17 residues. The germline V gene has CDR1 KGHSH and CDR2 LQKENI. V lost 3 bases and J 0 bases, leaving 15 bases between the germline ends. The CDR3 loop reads CASSPYVASSSYNEQFF. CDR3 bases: TGTGCCAGCTCACCTTATGTGGCCTCGAGCTCCTACAATGAGCAGTTCTTC. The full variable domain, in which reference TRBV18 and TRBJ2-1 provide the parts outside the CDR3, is NAGVMQNPRHLVRRRGQEARLRCSPMKGHSHVYWYRQLPEEGLKFMVYLQKENIIDESGMPKERFSAEFPKEGPSILRIQQVVRGDSAAYFCASSPYVASSSYNEQFFGPGTRLTVL.

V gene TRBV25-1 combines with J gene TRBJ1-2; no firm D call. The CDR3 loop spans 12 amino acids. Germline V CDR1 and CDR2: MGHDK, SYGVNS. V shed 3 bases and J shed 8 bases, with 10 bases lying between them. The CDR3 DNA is TGTGCCAGCAGTGAGGAGGTGGGAGGCTACACCTTC. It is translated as CASSEEVGGYTF.

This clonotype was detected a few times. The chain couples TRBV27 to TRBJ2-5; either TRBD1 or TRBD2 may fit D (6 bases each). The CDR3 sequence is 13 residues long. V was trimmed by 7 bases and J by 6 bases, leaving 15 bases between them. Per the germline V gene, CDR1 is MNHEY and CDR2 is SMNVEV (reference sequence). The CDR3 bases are TGTGCCAGCACCGAGGGGGGCCGAAAGACCCAGTACTTC. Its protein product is CASTEGGRKTQYF.

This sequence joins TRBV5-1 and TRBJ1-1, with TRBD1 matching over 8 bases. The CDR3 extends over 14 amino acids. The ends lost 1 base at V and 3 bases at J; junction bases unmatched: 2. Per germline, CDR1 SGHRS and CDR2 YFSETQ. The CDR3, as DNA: TGCGCCAGCAGCTTGCACAGGGGGGACACTGAAGCTTTCTTT. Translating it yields CASSLHRGDTEAFF.

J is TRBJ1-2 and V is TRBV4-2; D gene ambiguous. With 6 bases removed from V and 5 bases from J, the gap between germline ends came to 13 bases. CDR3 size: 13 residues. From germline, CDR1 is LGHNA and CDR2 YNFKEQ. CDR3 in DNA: TGTGCCAGCAGACAGACGGCTGAATATGGCTACACCTTC. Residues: CASRQTAEYGYTF.

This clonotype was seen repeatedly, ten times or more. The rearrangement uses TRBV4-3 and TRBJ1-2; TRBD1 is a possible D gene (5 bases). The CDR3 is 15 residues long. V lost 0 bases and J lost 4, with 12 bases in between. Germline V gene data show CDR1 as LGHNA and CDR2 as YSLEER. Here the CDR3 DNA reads TGCGCCAGCAGCCAAGATCAGGGCGGGGGCTATGGCTACACCTTC. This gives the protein CASSQDQGGGYGYTF.

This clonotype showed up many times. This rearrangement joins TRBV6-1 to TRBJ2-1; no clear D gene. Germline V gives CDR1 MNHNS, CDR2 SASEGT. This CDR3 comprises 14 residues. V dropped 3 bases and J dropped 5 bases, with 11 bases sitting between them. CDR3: CASSDGQDHNEQFF. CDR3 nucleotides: TGTGCCAGCAGTGATGGCCAGGACCACAATGAGCAGTTCTTC.

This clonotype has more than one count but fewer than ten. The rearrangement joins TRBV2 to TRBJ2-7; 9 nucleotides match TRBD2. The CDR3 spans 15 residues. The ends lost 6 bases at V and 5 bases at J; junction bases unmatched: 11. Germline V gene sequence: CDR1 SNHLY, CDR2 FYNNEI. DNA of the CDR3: TGTGCCAGCAGCGAAACGTCCGGGACTAGCCACGAGCAGTACTTC. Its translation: CASSETSGTSHEQYF.

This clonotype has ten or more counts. The CDR3 sequence is CASSERDSSYEQYF. In DNA, the CDR3 is TGTGCCAGCAGCGAACGGGACAGTTCCTACGAGCAGTACTTC. This chain uses TRBV9 with TRBJ2-7, with 7 bases lining up with TRBD1. Germline-derived CDR1 and CDR2 are SGDLS and YYNGEE. There are 14 residues in the CDR3. V was pared by 3 bases and J by 1 base, with 4 bases of the junction left unmatched.

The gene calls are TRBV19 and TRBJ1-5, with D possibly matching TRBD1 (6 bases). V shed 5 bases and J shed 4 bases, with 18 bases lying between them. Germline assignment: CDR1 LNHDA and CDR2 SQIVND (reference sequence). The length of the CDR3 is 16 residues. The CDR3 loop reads CASSAIRTVINQPQHF. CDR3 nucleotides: TGTGCCAGTAGTGCTATCCGGACAGTGATAAATCAGCCCCAGCATTTT.